The next 6 T cell receptor beta chains were all read from a single sample in a study of blood T cell repertoires in COVID-19 (dated by TCRdb to between 2020 and 2021). Library generation was performed with the immunoSEQ multiplex PCR assay. TCRdb carries this immuneACCESS record with in-frame sequences only. Its versions omit some clonotypes, under half of them owing to an unresolved V gene in the studies checked, with the rest unexplained. Within this sample are about 190,000 clones, with 84% of them counted one time only. Under 4% of the sample goes to the ten largest clones. Sequencing was done on a sample of PBMCs or T cells enriched from blood (not recorded which). The receptors originated from a woman in her twenties or thirties who had been exposed to COVID-19.

The chain joins TRBV19 to TRBJ1-6; D is perhaps TRBD1 (5 bases). V was trimmed by 1 base and J by 10 bases, leaving 14 bases between them. Germline CDR1 reads LNHDA; CDR2 reads SQIVND (reference sequence). The CDR3 is 15 amino acids. In nucleotides, the CDR3 is TGTGCCAGTAGTATAGGTCCAGGGTCCAGCTCACCCCTCCACTTT. Translation gives CASSIGPGSSSPLHF. Full variable domain (outside the CDR3, taken from reference TRBV19 and TRBJ1-6): DGGITQSPKYLFRKEGQNVTLSCEQNLNHDAMYWYRQDPGQGLRLIYYSQIVNDFQKGDIAEGYSVSREKKESFPLTVTSAQKNPTAFYLCASSIGPGSSSPLHFGNGTRLTVT.

The V and J genes are TRBV4-1 and TRBJ1-1; weak D call: TRBD1 (6 bases). Germline V gene lookup returns CDR1 MGHRA and CDR2 YSYEKL. The length of the CDR3 is 14 residues. V was clipped by 5 bases and J by 1 base, with 11 bases between them. CDR3 sequence (DNA): TGCGCCAGCAGCACAAGAGGGGGGAACACTGAAGCTTTCTTT. Protein: CASSTRGGNTEAFF.

This rearrangement joins TRBV9 to TRBJ2-2; 9 bases are a match to TRBD1. The CDR3 totals 16 residues. V dropped 4 bases and J dropped 4; count of bases not matched to a gene: 8. Germline V lookup: CDR1 SGDLS, CDR2 YYNGEE. The CDR3 sequence is CASSIPGQGLTGELFF. CDR3 in DNA: TGTGCCAGCAGCATTCCGGGACAGGGCCTCACCGGGGAGCTGTTTTTT. The full variable domain, with the rest looked up from reference TRBV9 and TRBJ2-2, is DSGVTQTPKHLITATGQRVTLRCSPRSGDLSVYWYQQSLDQGLQFLIQYYNGEERAKGNILERFSAQQFPDLHSELNLSSLELGDSALYFCASSIPGQGLTGELFFGEGSRLTVL.

The chain carries TRBV5-1 and TRBJ1-6; TRBD1 agrees at 8 bases. Germline lookup yields CDR1 SGHRS and CDR2 YFSETQ. This CDR3 spans 19 amino acids. Unmatched junction bases numbered 9, after V lost 0 bases and J lost 1 base. CDR3 region: CASSLGQGLFESYNSPLHF. Here the CDR3 DNA reads TGCGCCAGCAGCTTGGGACAGGGGCTGTTCGAATCCTATAATTCACCCCTCCACTTT.

V and J are TRBV6-1 and TRBJ1-5, with D possibly TRBD1 on 5 matching bases. CDR1 and CDR2 from the germline V gene are MNHNS and SASEGT. Trimming took 3 bases from V and 8 from J, leaving 17 bases between them. There are 15 residues in the CDR3. The DNA of the CDR3 is TGTGCCAGCAGTGAGTCCCCGGGGGAATTGGAGCCCCAGCATTTT. This encodes CASSESPGELEPQHF.

The chain links TRBV5-4 to TRBJ2-3, with 7 bases aligning to TRBD2. This CDR3 is 15 amino acids long. The germline V gene has CDR1 SGHNT and CDR2 YYREEE (reference sequence). V was pared by 4 bases and J by 0 bases, with 5 bases of the junction left unmatched. In DNA, the CDR3 is TGTGCCAGCAGCACACTAGCGTCAAGCACAGATACGCAGTATTTT. Translation: CASSTLASSTDTQYF.